The clone carrying this T cell receptor (beta chain) was seen a handful of times. As yet, its antigen is unknown. The sample originates from a study of cytomegalovirus exposure and HLA in healthy donors. Study results and limitations: Donor immune exposure was known only as CMV serostatus. In an earlier analysis, productive rearrangement rates for most beta V segments clustered near 87% or 30%.

The CDR3 sequence is 14 residues long. CDR1 and CDR2 from the germline V gene are SGHNT and YYREEE (reference sequence). V gave up 4 bases and J gave up 4 bases; unmatched junction bases: 6. Amplification used 60 Vbeta primers and 13 Jbeta primers. Produced via immunoSEQ multiplex PCR; TCRdb's table is partial and in-frame only. The sample records 150,000 to 200,000 clones, 68% being singletons. The receptor was derived from a man between 50 and 59 years old in good health and CMV-seronegative. V gene TRBV5-4 combines with J gene TRBJ1-2; 8 bases map to TRBD1. The specimen sequenced was PBMCs. CDR3 residues: CASSPQGEVYGYTF. The CDR3 DNA sequence: TGTGCCAGCAGCCCACAGGGGGAGGTCTATGGCTACACCTTC.